The present T cell receptor (beta chain) was sequenced within a study of shared clonotypes between healthy human individuals. The study's findings and limits: Among the subsets, naive ones generally showed larger estimated richness than memory ones. When compared with the clonotypes that were shared by all four sorted-subset donors, the non-shared clonotypes turned out to have lower generation probabilities.

Germline assignment: CDR1 PRHDT and CDR2 FYEKMQ (reference sequence). The ends were cut back, 6 bases at V and 6 bases at J, with 12 bases in the middle. The CDR3 extends over 13 amino acids. A word on this clone: Its antigen is currently unknown.

Template for every sorted-subset replicate PCR totaled about 200 ng DNA, 25,000 to 35,000 T cell genomes. Generated by immunoSEQ multiplex PCR, the TCRdb table keeps only in-frame clones and is missing some. The sample shows 2 million to 3 million clones, 90% to 95% of them seen only once. The chain carries TRBV13 and TRBJ2-1; D is unresolved. The receptor was derived from a man between 18 and 29 years old in good health. Some clones in this sample may be carry-over from other donors' samples. Sequencing input: naive CD4+ T cells from PBMCs. Subset here: CD45RA+ positively selected. This chain's CDR3 is CASRQQGINEQFF. CDR3 in DNA: TGTGCCAGCAGACAACAAGGCATCAATGAGCAGTTCTTC.